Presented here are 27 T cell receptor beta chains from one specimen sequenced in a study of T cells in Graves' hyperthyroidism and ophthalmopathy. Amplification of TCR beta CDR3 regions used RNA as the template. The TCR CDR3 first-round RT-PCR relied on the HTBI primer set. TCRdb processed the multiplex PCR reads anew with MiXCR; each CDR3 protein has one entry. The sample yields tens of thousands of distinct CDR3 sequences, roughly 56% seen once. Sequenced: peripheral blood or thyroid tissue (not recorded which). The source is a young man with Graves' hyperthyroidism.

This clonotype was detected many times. The CDR3 coding sequence is TGCGCCAGCAGCTTGGCGCCAGGGGATAACACCTTC. Encoded protein: CASSLAPGDNTF. J is TRBJ1-2 and V is TRBV5-1; TRBD1 might be the D (6 bases). The CDR3 has 12 amino acids. CDR1 and CDR2 from the germline V gene are SGHRS and YFSETQ. V dropped 0 bases and J dropped 12 bases, with 12 bases sitting between them.

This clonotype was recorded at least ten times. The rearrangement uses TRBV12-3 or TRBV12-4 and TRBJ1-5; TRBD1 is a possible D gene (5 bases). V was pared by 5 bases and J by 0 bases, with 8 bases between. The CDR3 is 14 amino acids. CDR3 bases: TGTGCCAGCAGTACTGGACATAGCAATCAGCCCCAGCATTTT. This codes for CASSTGHSNQPQHF.

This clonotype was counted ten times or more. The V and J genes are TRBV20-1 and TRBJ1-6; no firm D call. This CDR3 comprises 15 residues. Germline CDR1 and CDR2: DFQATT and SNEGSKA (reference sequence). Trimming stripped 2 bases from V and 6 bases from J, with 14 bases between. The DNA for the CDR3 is TGCAGTGCTAGACAAATAGGGCATAGTAATTCACCCCTCCACTTT. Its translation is CSARQIGHSNSPLHF.

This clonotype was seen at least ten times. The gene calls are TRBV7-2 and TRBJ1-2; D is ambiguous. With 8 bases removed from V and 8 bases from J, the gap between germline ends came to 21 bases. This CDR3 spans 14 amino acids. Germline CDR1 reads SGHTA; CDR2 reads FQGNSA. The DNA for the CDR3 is TGTGCCAGCGGGTGGACTACCGTCATCCGGGGCTACACCTTC. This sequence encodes CASGWTTVIRGYTF.

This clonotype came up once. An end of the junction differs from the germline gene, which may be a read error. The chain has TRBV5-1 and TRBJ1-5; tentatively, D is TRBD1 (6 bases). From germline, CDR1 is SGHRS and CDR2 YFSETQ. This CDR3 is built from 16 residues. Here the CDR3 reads CANSLSGDTRSQPQHF. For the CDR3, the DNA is TGCGCCAACAGCTTGTCTGGGGACACGAGGAGTCAGCCCCAGCATTTT.

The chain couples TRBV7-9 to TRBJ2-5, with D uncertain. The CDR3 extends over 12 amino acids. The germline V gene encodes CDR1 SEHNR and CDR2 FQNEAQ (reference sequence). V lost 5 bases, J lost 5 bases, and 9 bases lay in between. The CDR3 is CASSITTETQYF. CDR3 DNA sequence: TGTGCCAGCAGCATAACCACGGAGACCCAGTACTTC.

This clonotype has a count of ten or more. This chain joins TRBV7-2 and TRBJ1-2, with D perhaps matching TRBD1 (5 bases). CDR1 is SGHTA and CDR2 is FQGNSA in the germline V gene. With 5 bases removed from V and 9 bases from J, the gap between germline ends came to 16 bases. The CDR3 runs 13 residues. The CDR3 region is CASSAALGESYTF. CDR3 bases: TGTGCCAGCAGCGCCGCCTTGGGGGAAAGCTACACCTTC. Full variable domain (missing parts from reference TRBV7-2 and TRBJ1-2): GAGVSQSPSNKVTEKGKDVELRCDPISGHTALYWYRQSLGQGLEFLIYFQGNSAPDKSGLPSDRFSAERTGGSVSTLTIQRTQQEDSAVYLCASSAALGESYTFGSGTRLTVV.

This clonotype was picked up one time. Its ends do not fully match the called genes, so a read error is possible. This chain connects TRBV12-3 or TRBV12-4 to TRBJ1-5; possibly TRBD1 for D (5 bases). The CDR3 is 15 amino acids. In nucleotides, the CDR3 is TGTGCCAGCAGCTTAGAACCAGGGAACGGTCAGCCCCAGCATTTT. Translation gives CASSLEPGNGQPQHF.

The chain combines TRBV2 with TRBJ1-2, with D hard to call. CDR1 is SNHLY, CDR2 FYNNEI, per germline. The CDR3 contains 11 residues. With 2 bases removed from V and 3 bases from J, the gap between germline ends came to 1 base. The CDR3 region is CASSEHYGYTF. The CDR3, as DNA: TGTGCCAGCAGTGAACACTATGGCTACACCTTC.

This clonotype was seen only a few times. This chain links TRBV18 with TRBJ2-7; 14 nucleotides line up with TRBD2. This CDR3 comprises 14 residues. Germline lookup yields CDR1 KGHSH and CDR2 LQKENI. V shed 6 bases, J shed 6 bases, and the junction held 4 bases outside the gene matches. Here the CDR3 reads CASSPGLAGGEQYF. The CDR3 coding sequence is TGTGCCAGCTCGCCAGGACTAGCGGGAGGCGAGCAGTACTTC.

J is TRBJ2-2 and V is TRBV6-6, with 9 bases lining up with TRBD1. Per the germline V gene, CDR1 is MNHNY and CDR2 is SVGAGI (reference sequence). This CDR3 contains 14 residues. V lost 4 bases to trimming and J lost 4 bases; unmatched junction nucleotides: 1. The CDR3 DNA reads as TGTGCCAGCAGTTCGACAGGGGGCACCGGGGAGCTGTTTTTT. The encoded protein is CASSSTGGTGELFF.

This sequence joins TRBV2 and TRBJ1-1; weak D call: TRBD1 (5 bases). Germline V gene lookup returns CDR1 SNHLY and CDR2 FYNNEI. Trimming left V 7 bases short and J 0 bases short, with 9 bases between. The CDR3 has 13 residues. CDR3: CASIGDMNTEAFF. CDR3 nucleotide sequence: TGTGCCAGCATAGGGGATATGAACACTGAAGCTTTCTTT.

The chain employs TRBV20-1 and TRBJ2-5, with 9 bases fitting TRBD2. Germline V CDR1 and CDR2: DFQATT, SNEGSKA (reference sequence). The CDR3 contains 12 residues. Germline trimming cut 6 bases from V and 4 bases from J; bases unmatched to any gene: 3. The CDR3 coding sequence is TGCAGTGCGCGGACTAGCGTAGAGACCCAGTACTTC. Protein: CSARTSVETQYF.

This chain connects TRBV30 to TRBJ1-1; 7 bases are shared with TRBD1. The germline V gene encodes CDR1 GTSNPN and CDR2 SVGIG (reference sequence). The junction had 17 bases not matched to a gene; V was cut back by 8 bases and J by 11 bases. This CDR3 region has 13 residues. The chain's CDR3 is CAGPSPTGDGAFF. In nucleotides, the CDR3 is TGTGCCGGCCCTTCCCCCACAGGGGATGGGGCTTTCTTT.

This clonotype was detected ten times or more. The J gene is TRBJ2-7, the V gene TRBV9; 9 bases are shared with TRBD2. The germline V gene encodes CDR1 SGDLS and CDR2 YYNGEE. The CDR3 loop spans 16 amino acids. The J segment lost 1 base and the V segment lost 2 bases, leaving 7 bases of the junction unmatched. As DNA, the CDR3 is TGTGCCAGCAGCGTCCACCCAGCGGGAGGATCCTACGAGCAGTACTTC. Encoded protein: CASSVHPAGGSYEQYF.

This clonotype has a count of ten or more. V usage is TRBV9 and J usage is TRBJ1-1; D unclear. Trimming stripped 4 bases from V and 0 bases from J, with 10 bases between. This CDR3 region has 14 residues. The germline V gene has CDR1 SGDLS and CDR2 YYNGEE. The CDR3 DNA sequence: TGTGCCAGCAGCAAAGGGCACCTGAACACTGAAGCTTTCTTT. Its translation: CASSKGHLNTEAFF.

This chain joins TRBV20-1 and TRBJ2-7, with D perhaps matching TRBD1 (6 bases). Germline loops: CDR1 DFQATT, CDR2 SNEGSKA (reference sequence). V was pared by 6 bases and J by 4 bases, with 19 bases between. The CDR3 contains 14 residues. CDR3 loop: CSATSGTRGYEQYF. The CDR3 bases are TGCAGTGCCACTTCCGGGACAAGGGGGTACGAGCAGTACTTC.

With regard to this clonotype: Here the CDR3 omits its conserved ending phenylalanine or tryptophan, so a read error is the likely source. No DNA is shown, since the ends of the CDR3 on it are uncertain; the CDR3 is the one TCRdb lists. CDR3 protein: CSARGESPLHFGN. V gene TRBV20-1 combines with J gene TRBJ2-5; the table's D call, TRBD2, was not checked against the DNA. Germline CDR1 and CDR2: DFQATT and SNEGSKA (reference sequence). The CDR3 sequence runs 13 residues, both termini included.

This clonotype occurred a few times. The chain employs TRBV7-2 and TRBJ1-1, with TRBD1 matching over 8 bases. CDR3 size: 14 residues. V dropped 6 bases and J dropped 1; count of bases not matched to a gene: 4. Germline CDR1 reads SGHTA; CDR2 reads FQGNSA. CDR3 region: CASRPDRANTEAFF. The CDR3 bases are TGTGCCAGCAGACCGGACAGGGCGAACACTGAAGCTTTCTTT.

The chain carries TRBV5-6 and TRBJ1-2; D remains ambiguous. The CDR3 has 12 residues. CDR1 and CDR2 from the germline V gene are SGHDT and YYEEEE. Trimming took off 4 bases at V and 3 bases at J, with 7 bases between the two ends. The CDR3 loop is CASSPGDYGYTF. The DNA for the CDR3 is TGTGCCAGCAGCCCGGGCGACTATGGCTACACCTTC.

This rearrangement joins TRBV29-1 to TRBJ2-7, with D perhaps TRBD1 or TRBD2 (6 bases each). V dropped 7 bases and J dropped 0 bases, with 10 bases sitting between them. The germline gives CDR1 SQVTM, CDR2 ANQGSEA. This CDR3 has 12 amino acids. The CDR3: CSGRDNSYEQYF. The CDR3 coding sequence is TGCAGCGGGAGGGACAACTCCTACGAGCAGTACTTC.

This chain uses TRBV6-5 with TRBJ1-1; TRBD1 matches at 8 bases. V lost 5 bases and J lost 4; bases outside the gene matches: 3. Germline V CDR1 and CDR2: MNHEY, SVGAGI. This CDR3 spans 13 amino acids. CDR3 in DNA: TGTGCCAGCAGTCCTGGACAGGGCACTGAAGCTTTCTTT. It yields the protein CASSPGQGTEAFF.

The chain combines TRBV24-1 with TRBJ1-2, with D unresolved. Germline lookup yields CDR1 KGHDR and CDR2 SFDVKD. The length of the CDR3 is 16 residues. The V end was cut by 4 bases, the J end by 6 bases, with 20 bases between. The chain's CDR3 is CATSESPRTLGNGYTF. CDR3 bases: TGTGCCACCAGTGAGTCTCCGCGCACCCTTGGCAATGGCTACACCTTC.

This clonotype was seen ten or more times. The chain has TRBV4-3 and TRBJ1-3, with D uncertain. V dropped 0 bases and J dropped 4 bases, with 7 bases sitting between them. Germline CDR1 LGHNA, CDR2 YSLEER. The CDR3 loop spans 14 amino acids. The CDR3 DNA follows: TGCGCCAGCAGCCAAGAAATGGTCGGAAACACCATATATTTT. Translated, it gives CASSQEMVGNTIYF.

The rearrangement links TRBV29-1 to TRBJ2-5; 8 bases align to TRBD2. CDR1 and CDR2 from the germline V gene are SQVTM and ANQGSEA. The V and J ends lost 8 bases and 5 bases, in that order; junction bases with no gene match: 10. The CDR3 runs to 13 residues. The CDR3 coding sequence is TGCAGCTTATTCGGGGGGGCCTTGGAGACCCAGTACTTC. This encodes CSLFGGALETQYF.

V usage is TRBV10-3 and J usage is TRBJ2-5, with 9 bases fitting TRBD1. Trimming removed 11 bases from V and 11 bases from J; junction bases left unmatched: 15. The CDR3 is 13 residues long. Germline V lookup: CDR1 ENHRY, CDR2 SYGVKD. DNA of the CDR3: TGTGCCTCAGAAAAGGACAGGGGATGGGAGCAGTACTTC. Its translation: CASEKDRGWEQYF.

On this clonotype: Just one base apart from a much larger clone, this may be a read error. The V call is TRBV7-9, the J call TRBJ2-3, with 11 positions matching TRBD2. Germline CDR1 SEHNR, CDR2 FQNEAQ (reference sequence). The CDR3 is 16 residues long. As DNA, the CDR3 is TGTGCCAGCAGCTCGGGACTAGCGGATAATCTGGATACGCAGTGTTTT. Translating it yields CASSSGLADNLDTQCF.